This T cell receptor (beta chain) was observed in a study of blood T cells in healthy people across ages. Then a second PCR, running about 6 to 12 cycles, was carried out with a sample-barcoded 5' primer and a J-beta primer mix. From the 5' RACE reads, TCRdb called clonotypes with MiXCR, one entry per CDR3 protein. The profile shows about 630,000 distinct CDR3 sequences, approximately 21% of them singletons. V dropped 6 bases and J dropped 2; count of bases not matched to a gene: 3. The germline V gene has CDR1 SNHLY and CDR2 FYNNEI. CDR3 length equals 13 residues. As for this clonotype: Antigen: not known.

Points from the study as a whole: PBMCs went unsorted, and a conclusive naive versus antigen-experienced comparison was therefore prevented.

What was sequenced was blood. This TCR was sampled from a man in his 70s in good health. The J gene is TRBJ2-5, the V gene TRBV2, with TRBD2 identical over 7 bases. CDR3 bases: TGTGCCAGCAGCCGGGACTATCAAGAGACCCAGTACTTC. It is translated as CASSRDYQETQYF.